This is a list of T cell receptor beta chains from one sample in a study of CD8 T cells in Susac syndrome. TCRdb re-called the immunoSEQ multiplex PCR reads with MiXCR, one entry per CDR3 protein. This table holds about 110,000 distinct CDR3 sequences, roughly 96% found once. Sample: CD4+ T cells from PBMCs. The receptors come from a human donor in good health. The CDR3 runs from the conserved cysteine through the conserved F or W. Each record gives: clone size, D gene, V gene, J gene, CDR3 protein, CDR3 DNA. D genes are given only for firm matches. A clone size is listed for some rows: how often the clone was seen (once, few, many), or a class if it is expanded.

clone_size: NA; d_call: NA; v_call: TRBV28; j_call: TRBJ1-2; cdr3_aa: CASSPGGAHGGYTF; cdr3_nt: TGTGCCAGCTCCCCTGGAGGAGCTCACGGGGGCTACACCTTC
clone_size: NA; d_call: NA; v_call: TRBV2; j_call: TRBJ1-3; cdr3_aa: CASSALGNTIYF; cdr3_nt: TGTGCCAGCAGTGCTTTAGGAAACACCATATATTTT
clone_size: NA; d_call: NA; v_call: TRBV7-3; j_call: TRBJ2-3; cdr3_aa: CASSLAYGADTQYF; cdr3_nt: TGTGCCAGCAGCTTAGCCTATGGAGCAGATACGCAGTATTTT
clone_size: NA; d_call: TRBD1; v_call: TRBV29-1; j_call: TRBJ2-7; cdr3_aa: CSVDTGQGTYEQYF; cdr3_nt: TGCAGCGTTGACACGGGACAGGGAACCTACGAGCAGTACTTC
clone_size: NA; d_call: NA; v_call: TRBV20-1; j_call: TRBJ2-7; cdr3_aa: CSARRAHSYPSYEQYF; cdr3_nt: TGCAGTGCTCGGAGGGCCCATAGCTATCCTAGCTACGAGCAGTACTTC
clone_size: NA; d_call: NA; v_call: TRBV29-1; j_call: TRBJ2-1; cdr3_aa: CSVGEVRGPGNEQFF; cdr3_nt: TGCAGCGTTGGAGAGGTCAGGGGCCCGGGGAATGAGCAGTTCTTC
clone_size: NA; d_call: TRBD2; v_call: TRBV20-1; j_call: TRBJ2-3; cdr3_aa: CSAREPAGYTDTQYF; cdr3_nt: TGCAGTGCTAGAGAACCAGCGGGATACACAGATACGCAGTATTTT
clone_size: once; d_call: NA; v_call: TRBV2; j_call: TRBJ2-7; cdr3_aa: CASSESLVRAEQYF; cdr3_nt: TGTGCCAGCAGTGAATCCCTAGTTAGGGCCGAGCAGTACTTC
clone_size: NA; d_call: TRBD1; v_call: TRBV24-1; j_call: TRBJ2-5; cdr3_aa: CATSEAGTGQETQYF; cdr3_nt: TGTGCCACCAGTGAGGCCGGGACAGGGCAAGAGACCCAGTACTTC
clone_size: NA; d_call: NA; v_call: TRBV20-1; j_call: TRBJ2-7; cdr3_aa: CSARDYHYEQYF; cdr3_nt: TGCAGTGCTAGAGATTATCATTACGAGCAGTACTTC
clone_size: NA; d_call: TRBD2; v_call: TRBV2; j_call: TRBJ2-2; cdr3_aa: CASSGGTGGTGELFF; cdr3_nt: TGTGCCAGCAGTGGGGGGACGGGGGGCACCGGGGAGCTGTTTTTT
clone_size: NA; d_call: NA; v_call: TRBV25-1; j_call: TRBJ2-7; cdr3_aa: CASSLGGMSSYEQYF; cdr3_nt: TGTGCCAGCAGTCTAGGAGGAATGAGCTCCTACGAGCAGTACTTC
clone_size: NA; d_call: TRBD1; v_call: TRBV5-1; j_call: TRBJ2-5; cdr3_aa: CASSGTGQETQYF; cdr3_nt: TGCGCCAGCAGCGGGACAGGGCAAGAGACCCAGTACTTC
clone_size: NA; d_call: NA; v_call: TRBV6-5; j_call: TRBJ1-1; cdr3_aa: CASSYSMGNTEAFF; cdr3_nt: TGTGCCAGCAGTTACTCGATGGGGAACACTGAAGCTTTCTTT
clone_size: NA; d_call: NA; v_call: TRBV6-5; j_call: TRBJ2-2; cdr3_aa: CASSSQGFTGELFF; cdr3_nt: TGTGCCAGCAGTTCACAGGGTTTCACCGGGGAGCTGTTTTTT
clone_size: NA; d_call: NA; v_call: TRBV29-1; j_call: TRBJ1-2; cdr3_aa: CSVEARGFGGYTF; cdr3_nt: TGCAGCGTTGAAGCACGAGGGTTTGGTGGCTACACCTTC
clone_size: once; d_call: TRBD1; v_call: TRBV13; j_call: TRBJ2-7; cdr3_aa: CASSADRTGSSYEQYF; cdr3_nt: TGTGCCAGCAGCGCCGATCGGACAGGGAGCTCCTACGAGCAGTACTTC
clone_size: NA; d_call: NA; v_call: TRBV19; j_call: TRBJ2-3; cdr3_aa: CASSIRGPDTQYF; cdr3_nt: TGTGCCAGTAGTATAAGAGGGCCAGATACGCAGTATTTT
clone_size: NA; d_call: TRBD1; v_call: TRBV29-1; j_call: TRBJ1-2; cdr3_aa: CSVGPGQGYGYTF; cdr3_nt: TGCAGCGTCGGCCCGGGACAGGGATATGGCTACACCTTC
clone_size: NA; d_call: TRBD2; v_call: TRBV6-2/TRBV6-3; j_call: TRBJ2-2; cdr3_aa: CASSRTGTSGSRNTGELFF; cdr3_nt: TGTGCCAGCAGTCGCACCGGGACTAGCGGGAGCCGTAACACCGGGGAGCTGTTTTTT
clone_size: NA; d_call: NA; v_call: TRBV7-2; j_call: TRBJ1-1; cdr3_aa: CASSPRGGATGSEAFF; cdr3_nt: TGTGCCAGCAGCCCCCGGGGGGGGGCTACAGGCTCCGAAGCTTTCTTT
clone_size: NA; d_call: TRBD1; v_call: TRBV30; j_call: TRBJ2-3; cdr3_aa: CAWSSGTGSDTQYF; cdr3_nt: TGTGCCTGGAGTTCAGGGACAGGGTCAGATACGCAGTATTTT
clone_size: NA; d_call: TRBD1; v_call: TRBV3-1; j_call: TRBJ1-2; cdr3_aa: CASSHRGIGYGYTF; cdr3_nt: TGTGCCAGCAGCCACAGGGGGATCGGCTATGGCTACACCTTC
clone_size: NA; d_call: NA; v_call: TRBV6-1; j_call: TRBJ2-1; cdr3_aa: CASSEGGASYNEQFF; cdr3_nt: TGTGCCAGCAGTGAGGGCGGGGCGTCCTACAATGAGCAGTTCTTC
clone_size: NA; d_call: NA; v_call: TRBV27; j_call: TRBJ1-5; cdr3_aa: CASSFRRENQPQHF; cdr3_nt: TGTGCCAGCAGTTTCCGTAGGGAAAATCAGCCCCAGCATTTT
clone_size: NA; d_call: TRBD1; v_call: TRBV6-1; j_call: TRBJ1-2; cdr3_aa: CASSVTGIDGYTF; cdr3_nt: TGTGCCAGCAGTGTGACAGGGATTGATGGCTACACCTTC
clone_size: NA; d_call: TRBD2; v_call: TRBV7-2; j_call: TRBJ2-7; cdr3_aa: CASSSGLAGGYEQYF; cdr3_nt: TGTGCCAGCAGCTCCGGACTAGCGGGAGGCTACGAGCAGTACTTC
clone_size: NA; d_call: NA; v_call: TRBV3-1; j_call: TRBJ1-6; cdr3_aa: CASSPNPQGSNSPLHF; cdr3_nt: TGTGCCAGCAGCCCGAATCCCCAGGGTAGTAATTCACCCCTCCACTTT
clone_size: NA; d_call: NA; v_call: TRBV15; j_call: TRBJ2-3; cdr3_aa: CATSRPYAITDTQYF; cdr3_nt: TGTGCCACCAGCAGACCCTACGCCATCACAGATACGCAGTATTTT
clone_size: NA; d_call: NA; v_call: TRBV7-9; j_call: TRBJ2-1; cdr3_aa: CASSSTGPSYNEQFF; cdr3_nt: TGTGCCAGCAGCTCGACAGGACCCTCCTACAATGAGCAGTTCTTC
clone_size: NA; d_call: TRBD2; v_call: TRBV24-1; j_call: TRBJ2-1; cdr3_aa: CATSDPSGAGEQFF; cdr3_nt: TGTGCCACCAGTGACCCCTCAGGAGCGGGGGAGCAGTTCTTC
clone_size: NA; d_call: NA; v_call: TRBV29-1; j_call: TRBJ2-5; cdr3_aa: CSVEKAVGETQYF; cdr3_nt: TGCAGCGTTGAAAAGGCGGTCGGAGAGACCCAGTACTTC
clone_size: NA; d_call: TRBD2; v_call: TRBV7-9; j_call: TRBJ2-3; cdr3_aa: CASSRRAGGSTDTQYF; cdr3_nt: TGTGCCAGCAGCCGTAGGGCGGGGGGAAGCACAGATACGCAGTATTTT
clone_size: once; d_call: NA; v_call: TRBV15; j_call: TRBJ2-5; cdr3_aa: CATSAGSPKETQYF; cdr3_nt: TGTGCCACTTCAGCAGGCAGTCCGAAAGAGACCCAGTACTTC
clone_size: NA; d_call: TRBD2; v_call: TRBV20-1; j_call: TRBJ2-7; cdr3_aa: CSASRTSGRSSYEQYF; cdr3_nt: TGCAGTGCTAGTCGGACTAGCGGGAGGTCCTCCTACGAGCAGTACTTC
clone_size: NA; d_call: NA; v_call: TRBV5-1; j_call: TRBJ1-5; cdr3_aa: CASSLEGGRNQPQHF; cdr3_nt: TGCGCCAGCAGCTTGGAGGGGGGTAGGAATCAGCCCCAGCATTTT
clone_size: NA; d_call: NA; v_call: TRBV28; j_call: TRBJ1-2; cdr3_aa: CASRPPLIRDYGYTF; cdr3_nt: TGTGCCAGCAGACCCCCCCTTATAAGAGATTATGGCTACACCTTC
clone_size: once; d_call: NA; v_call: TRBV7-2; j_call: TRBJ2-1; cdr3_aa: CASSLGTGTLQFF; cdr3_nt: TGTGCCAGCAGCTTAGGGACCGGGACACTACAGTTCTTC
clone_size: NA; d_call: NA; v_call: TRBV18; j_call: TRBJ2-3; cdr3_aa: CASSPGAGTDTQYF; cdr3_nt: TGTGCCAGCTCACCAGGGGCCGGCACAGATACGCAGTATTTT
clone_size: NA; d_call: NA; v_call: TRBV24-1; j_call: TRBJ1-2; cdr3_aa: CATPGMDGYTF; cdr3_nt: TGTGCCACCCCCGGCATGGATGGCTACACCTTC
clone_size: once; d_call: TRBD1; v_call: TRBV2; j_call: TRBJ1-2; cdr3_aa: CASRRTWTGIGYTF; cdr3_nt: TGTGCCAGCAGACGCACGTGGACAGGGATAGGCTACACCTTC
clone_size: NA; d_call: TRBD2; v_call: TRBV4-1; j_call: TRBJ2-1; cdr3_aa: CASSQQGLAGPYNEQFF; cdr3_nt: TGCGCCAGCAGCCAACAAGGACTAGCGGGGCCGTACAATGAGCAGTTCTTC
clone_size: NA; d_call: TRBD2; v_call: TRBV5-1; j_call: TRBJ2-1; cdr3_aa: CASSLGPLAGEYNEQFF; cdr3_nt: TGCGCCAGCAGCTTGGGCCCATTAGCGGGAGAATACAATGAGCAGTTCTTC
clone_size: NA; d_call: TRBD2; v_call: TRBV12-3/TRBV12-4; j_call: TRBJ2-3; cdr3_aa: CASSPSGRGNTDTQYF; cdr3_nt: TGTGCCAGCAGTCCCAGCGGGAGGGGAAACACAGATACGCAGTATTTT
clone_size: NA; d_call: NA; v_call: TRBV3-1; j_call: TRBJ1-5; cdr3_aa: CASSQVGGAQPQHF; cdr3_nt: TGTGCCAGCAGCCAAGTCGGGGGGGCTCAGCCCCAGCATTTT
clone_size: NA; d_call: TRBD2; v_call: TRBV7-2; j_call: TRBJ2-5; cdr3_aa: CASSSRGGEETQYF; cdr3_nt: TGTGCCAGCAGCTCCCGCGGGGGAGAAGAGACCCAGTACTTC
clone_size: NA; d_call: NA; v_call: TRBV10-2; j_call: TRBJ2-7; cdr3_aa: CASSPTDSSYEQYF; cdr3_nt: TGCGCCAGCAGTCCTACGGACAGCTCCTACGAGCAGTACTTC
clone_size: NA; d_call: TRBD1; v_call: TRBV6-5; j_call: TRBJ2-7; cdr3_aa: CASSPTGVRGQYF; cdr3_nt: TGTGCCAGCAGTCCGACAGGGGTACGGGGGCAGTACTTC
clone_size: NA; d_call: NA; v_call: TRBV5-1; j_call: TRBJ2-5; cdr3_aa: CASRREETQYF; cdr3_nt: TGCGCCAGCAGAAGGGAGGAGACCCAGTACTTC
clone_size: once; d_call: NA; v_call: TRBV6-1; j_call: TRBJ2-3; cdr3_aa: CASSGLRAGDTQYF; cdr3_nt: TGTGCCAGCAGTGGACTCCGGGCGGGAGATACGCAGTATTTT
clone_size: NA; d_call: TRBD2; v_call: TRBV2; j_call: TRBJ2-3; cdr3_aa: CASRLAAGTDTQYF; cdr3_nt: TGTGCCAGCAGGCTAGCGGCCGGCACAGATACGCAGTATTTT
clone_size: NA; d_call: NA; v_call: TRBV30; j_call: TRBJ2-3; cdr3_aa: CASLDTQYF; cdr3_nt: TGTGCTTCCCTGGATACGCAGTATTTT
clone_size: NA; d_call: NA; v_call: TRBV29-1; j_call: TRBJ2-3; cdr3_aa: CSVRQNSDTQYF; cdr3_nt: TGCAGCGTCCGACAGAATTCAGATACGCAGTATTTT
clone_size: NA; d_call: NA; v_call: TRBV20-1; j_call: TRBJ2-1; cdr3_aa: CSATPMSGFGNEQFF; cdr3_nt: TGCAGTGCCACCCCGATGAGTGGCTTTGGGAATGAGCAGTTCTTC